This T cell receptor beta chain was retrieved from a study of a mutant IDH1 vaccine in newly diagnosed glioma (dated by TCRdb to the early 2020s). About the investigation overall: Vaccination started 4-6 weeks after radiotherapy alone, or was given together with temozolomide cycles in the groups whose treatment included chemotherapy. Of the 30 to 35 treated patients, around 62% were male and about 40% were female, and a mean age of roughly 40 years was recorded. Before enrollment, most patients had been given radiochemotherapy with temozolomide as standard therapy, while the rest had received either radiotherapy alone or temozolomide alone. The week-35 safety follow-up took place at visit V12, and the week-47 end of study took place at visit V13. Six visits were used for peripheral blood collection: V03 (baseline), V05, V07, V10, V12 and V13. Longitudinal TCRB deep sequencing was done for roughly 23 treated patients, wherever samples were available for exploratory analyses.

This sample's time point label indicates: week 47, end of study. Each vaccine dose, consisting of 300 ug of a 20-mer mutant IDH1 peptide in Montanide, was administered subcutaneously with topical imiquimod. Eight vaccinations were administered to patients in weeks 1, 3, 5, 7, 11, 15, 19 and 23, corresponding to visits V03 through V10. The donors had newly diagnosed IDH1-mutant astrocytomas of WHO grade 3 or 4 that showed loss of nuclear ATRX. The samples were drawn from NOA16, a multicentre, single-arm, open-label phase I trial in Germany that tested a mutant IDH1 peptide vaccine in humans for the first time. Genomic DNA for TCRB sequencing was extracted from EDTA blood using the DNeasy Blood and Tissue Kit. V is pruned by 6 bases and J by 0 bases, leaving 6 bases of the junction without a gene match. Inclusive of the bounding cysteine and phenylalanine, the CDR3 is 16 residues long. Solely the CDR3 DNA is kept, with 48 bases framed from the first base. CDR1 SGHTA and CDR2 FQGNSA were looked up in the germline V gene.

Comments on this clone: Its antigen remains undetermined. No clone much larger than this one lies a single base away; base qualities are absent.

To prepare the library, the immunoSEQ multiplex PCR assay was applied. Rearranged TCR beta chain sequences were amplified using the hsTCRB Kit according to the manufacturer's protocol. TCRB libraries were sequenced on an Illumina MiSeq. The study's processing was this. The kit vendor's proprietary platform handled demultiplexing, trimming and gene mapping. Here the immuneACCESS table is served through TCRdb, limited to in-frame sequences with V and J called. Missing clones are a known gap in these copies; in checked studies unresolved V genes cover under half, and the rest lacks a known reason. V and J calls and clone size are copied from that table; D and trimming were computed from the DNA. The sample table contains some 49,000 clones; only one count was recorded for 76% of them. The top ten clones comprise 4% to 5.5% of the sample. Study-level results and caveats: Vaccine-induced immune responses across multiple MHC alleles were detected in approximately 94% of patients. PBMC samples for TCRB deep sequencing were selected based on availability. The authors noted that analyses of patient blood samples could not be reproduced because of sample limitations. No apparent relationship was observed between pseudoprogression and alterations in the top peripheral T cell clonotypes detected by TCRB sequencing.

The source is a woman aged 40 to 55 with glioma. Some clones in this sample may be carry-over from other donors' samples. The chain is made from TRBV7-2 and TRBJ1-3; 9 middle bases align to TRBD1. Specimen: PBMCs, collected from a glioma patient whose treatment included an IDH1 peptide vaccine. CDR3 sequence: CASRDDRGFSGNTIYF. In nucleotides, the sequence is TGTGCCAGCAGGGACGACAGGGGGTTCTCTGGAAACACCATATATTTT. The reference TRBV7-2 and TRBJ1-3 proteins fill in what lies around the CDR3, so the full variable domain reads GAGVSQSPSNKVTEKGKDVELRCDPISGHTALYWYRQSLGQGLEFLIYFQGNSAPDKSGLPSDRFSAERTGGSVSTLTIQRTQQEDSAVYLCASRDDRGFSGNTIYFGEGSWLTVV.